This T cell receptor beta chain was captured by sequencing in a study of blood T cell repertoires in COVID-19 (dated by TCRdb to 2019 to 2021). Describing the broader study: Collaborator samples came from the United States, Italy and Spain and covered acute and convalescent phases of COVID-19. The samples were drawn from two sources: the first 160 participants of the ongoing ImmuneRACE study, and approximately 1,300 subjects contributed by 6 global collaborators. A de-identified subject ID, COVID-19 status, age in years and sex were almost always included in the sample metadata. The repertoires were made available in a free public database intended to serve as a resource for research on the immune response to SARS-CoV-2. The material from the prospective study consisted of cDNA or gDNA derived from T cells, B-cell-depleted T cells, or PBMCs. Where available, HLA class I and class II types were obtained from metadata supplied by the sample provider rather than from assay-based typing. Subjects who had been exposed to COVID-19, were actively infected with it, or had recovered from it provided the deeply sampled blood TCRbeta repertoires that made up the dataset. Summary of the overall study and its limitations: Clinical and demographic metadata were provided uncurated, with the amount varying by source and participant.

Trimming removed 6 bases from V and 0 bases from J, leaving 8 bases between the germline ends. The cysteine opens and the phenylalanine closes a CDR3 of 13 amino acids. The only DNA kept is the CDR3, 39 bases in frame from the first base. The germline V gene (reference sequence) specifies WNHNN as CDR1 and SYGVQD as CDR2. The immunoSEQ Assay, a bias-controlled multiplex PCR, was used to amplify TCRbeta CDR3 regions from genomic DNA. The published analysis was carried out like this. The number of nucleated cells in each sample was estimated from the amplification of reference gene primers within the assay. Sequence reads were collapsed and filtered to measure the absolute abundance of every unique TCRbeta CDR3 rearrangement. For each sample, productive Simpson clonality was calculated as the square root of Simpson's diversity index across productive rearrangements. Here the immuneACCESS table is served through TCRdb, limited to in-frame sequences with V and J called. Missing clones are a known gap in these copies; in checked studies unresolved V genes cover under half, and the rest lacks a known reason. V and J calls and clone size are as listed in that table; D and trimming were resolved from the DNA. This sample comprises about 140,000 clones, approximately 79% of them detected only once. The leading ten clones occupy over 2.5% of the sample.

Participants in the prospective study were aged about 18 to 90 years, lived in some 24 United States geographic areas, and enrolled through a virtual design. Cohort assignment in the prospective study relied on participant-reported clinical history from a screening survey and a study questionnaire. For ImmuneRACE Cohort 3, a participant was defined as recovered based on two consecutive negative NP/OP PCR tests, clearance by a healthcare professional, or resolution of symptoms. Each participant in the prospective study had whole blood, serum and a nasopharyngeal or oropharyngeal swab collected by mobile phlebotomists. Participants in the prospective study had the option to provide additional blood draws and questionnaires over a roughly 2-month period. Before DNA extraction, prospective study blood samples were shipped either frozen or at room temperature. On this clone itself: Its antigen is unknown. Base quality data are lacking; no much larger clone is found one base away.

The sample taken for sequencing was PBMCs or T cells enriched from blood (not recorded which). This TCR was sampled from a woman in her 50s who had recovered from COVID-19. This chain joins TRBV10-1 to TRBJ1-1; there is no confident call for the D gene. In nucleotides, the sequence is TGCGCCAGCAGGGCCGACATGAACACTGAAGCTTTCTTT. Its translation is CASRADMNTEAFF.